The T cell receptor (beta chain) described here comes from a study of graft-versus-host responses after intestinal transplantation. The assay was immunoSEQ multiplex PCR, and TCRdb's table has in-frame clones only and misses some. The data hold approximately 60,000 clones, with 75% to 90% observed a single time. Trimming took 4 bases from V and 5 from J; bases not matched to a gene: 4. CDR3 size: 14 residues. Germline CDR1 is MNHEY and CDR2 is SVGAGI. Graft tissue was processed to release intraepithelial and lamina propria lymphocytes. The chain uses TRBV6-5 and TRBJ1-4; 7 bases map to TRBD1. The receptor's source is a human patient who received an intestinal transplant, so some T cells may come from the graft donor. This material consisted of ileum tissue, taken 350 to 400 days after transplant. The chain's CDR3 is CASSSPGQNEKLFF. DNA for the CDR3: TGTGCCAGCAGTTCCCCGGGACAGAATGAAAAACTGTTTTTT.